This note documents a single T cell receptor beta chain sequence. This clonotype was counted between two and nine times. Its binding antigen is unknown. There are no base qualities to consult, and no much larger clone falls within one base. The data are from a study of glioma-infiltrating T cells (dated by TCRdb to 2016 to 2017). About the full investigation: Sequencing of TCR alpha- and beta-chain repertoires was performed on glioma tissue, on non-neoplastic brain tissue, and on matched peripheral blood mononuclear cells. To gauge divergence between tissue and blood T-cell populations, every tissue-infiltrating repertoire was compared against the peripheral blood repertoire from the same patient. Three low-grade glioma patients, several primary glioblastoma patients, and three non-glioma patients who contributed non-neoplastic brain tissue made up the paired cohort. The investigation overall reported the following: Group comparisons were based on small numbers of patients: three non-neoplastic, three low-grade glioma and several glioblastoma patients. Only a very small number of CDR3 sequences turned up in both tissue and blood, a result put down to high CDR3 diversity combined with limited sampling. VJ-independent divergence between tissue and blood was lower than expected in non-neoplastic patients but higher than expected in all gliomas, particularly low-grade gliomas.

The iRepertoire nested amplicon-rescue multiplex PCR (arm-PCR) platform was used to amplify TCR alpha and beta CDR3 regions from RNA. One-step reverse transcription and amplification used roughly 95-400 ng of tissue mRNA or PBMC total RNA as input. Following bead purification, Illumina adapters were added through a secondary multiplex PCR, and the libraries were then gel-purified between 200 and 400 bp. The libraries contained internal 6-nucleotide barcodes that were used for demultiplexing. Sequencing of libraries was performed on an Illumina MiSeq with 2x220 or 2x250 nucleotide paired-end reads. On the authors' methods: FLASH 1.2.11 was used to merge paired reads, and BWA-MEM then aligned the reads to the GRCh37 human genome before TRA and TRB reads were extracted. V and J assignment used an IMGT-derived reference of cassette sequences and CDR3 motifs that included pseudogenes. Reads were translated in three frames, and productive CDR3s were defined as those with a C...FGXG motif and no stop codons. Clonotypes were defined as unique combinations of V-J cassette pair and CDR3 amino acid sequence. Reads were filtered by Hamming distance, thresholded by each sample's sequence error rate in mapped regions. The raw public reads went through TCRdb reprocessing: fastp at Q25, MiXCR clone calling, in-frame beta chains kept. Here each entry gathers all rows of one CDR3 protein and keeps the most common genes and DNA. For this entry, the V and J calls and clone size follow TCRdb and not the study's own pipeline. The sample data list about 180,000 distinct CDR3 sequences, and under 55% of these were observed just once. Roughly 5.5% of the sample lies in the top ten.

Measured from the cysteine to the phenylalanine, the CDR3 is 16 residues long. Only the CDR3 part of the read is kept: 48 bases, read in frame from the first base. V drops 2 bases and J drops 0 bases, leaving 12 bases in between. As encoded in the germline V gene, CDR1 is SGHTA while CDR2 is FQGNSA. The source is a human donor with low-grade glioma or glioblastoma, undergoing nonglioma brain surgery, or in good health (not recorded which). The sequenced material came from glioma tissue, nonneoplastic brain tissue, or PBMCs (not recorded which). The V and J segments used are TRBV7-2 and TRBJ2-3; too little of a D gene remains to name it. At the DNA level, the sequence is TGTGCCAGCAGCTTAATGGCTAAACCTAGCACAGATACGCAGTATTTT. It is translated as CASSLMAKPSTDTQYF.